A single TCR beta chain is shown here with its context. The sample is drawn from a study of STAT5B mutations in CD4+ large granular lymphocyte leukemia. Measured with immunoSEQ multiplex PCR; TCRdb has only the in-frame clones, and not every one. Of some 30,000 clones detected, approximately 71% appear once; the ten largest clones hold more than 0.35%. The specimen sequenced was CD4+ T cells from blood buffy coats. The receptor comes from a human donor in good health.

CDR3 region: CASSETRLGEQYF. The CDR3 coding sequence is TGTGCCAGCAGTGAAACCCGGCTCGGCGAGCAGTACTTC. This chain joins TRBV2 and TRBJ2-7; D ambiguous. V was cut by 2 bases and J by 6 bases, with 11 bases left in between. The CDR3 runs to 13 residues. Germline CDR1 SNHLY, CDR2 FYNNEI.